One sample yielded the 8 T cell receptor beta chains listed below, sequenced in a study of CD8 T cells in ankylosing spondylitis. General study points: Made up of under 10 highly homologous variants, a TCR beta motif appeared characteristic of ankylosing spondylitis blood.

These receptors lack a known antigen. TCRdb passed the 5' RACE reads through MiXCR, listing each CDR3 protein once. The sample lists about 510,000 distinct CDR3 sequences, less than 6% seen once, with 3.5% in the top ten. The sample consisted of blood, either unsorted or a sorted T cell fraction (not recorded which). All receptors derive from a male donor with ankylosing spondylitis.

This clonotype was seen ten or more times. The J gene is TRBJ2-1, the V gene TRBV29-1; the D gene is possibly TRBD2 (6 bases). The CDR3 contains 13 residues. The germline V gene encodes CDR1 SQVTM and CDR2 ANQGSEA. Trimming pared 5 bases from V and 2 bases from J, leaving 10 bases between. The CDR3 loop is CSVRGSTYNEQFF. The CDR3 DNA sequence: TGCAGCGTTCGGGGGAGTACCTACAATGAGCAGTTCTTC.

This clonotype was counted ten times or more. The chain employs TRBV20-1 and TRBJ1-6, with 7 bases that match TRBD1. V dropped 7 bases and J dropped 3; count of bases not matched to a gene: 9. This CDR3 is 15 amino acids long. From germline, CDR1 is DFQATT and CDR2 SNEGSKA (reference sequence). The chain's CDR3 is CSVFTRDSYNSPLHF. The CDR3 region has the DNA TGCAGTGTTTTTACCCGGGACAGCTATAATTCACCCCTCCACTTT.

This sequence joins TRBV7-6 and TRBJ2-7, with 7 bases lining up with TRBD1. Trimming removed 5 bases from V and 0 bases from J; junction bases left unmatched: 7. Looked up from germline, CDR1 is SGHVS and CDR2 is FNYEAQ. The CDR3 is 15 amino acids. CDR3 bases: TGTGCCAGCAGCCCCCAGGACAGGAACTCCTACGAGCAGTACTTC. Encoded protein: CASSPQDRNSYEQYF.

The sample holds a few counts of this clonotype. The rearrangement joins TRBV7-6 to TRBJ2-2; D is tentatively TRBD1 or TRBD2 (5 bases each). Between the trimmed V and J ends, which lost 5 bases and 6 bases, there was a span of 13 bases. Germline V gene lookup returns CDR1 SGHVS and CDR2 FNYEAQ. This CDR3 has 14 amino acids. This CDR3 reads CASSPRGVSGELFF. CDR3 bases: TGTGCCAGCAGCCCTAGGGGAGTCTCCGGGGAGCTGTTTTTT.

Concerning this clonotype itself: This clone may be a read error of a much larger clone one base away. The chain uses TRBV12-3 or TRBV12-4 and TRBJ1-1, with D possibly matching TRBD1 (6 bases). CDR3 length: 13 residues. In DNA form, the CDR3 reads TGTGCCAGCGGTACAGGGTTGAACACTGACGCTTTCTTT. Protein product: CASGTGLNTDAFF.

There are many counts of this clonotype. V gene TRBV12-3 or TRBV12-4 combines with J gene TRBJ2-6; D is undetermined. The CDR3 covers 14 residues. Trimming shortened V by 6 bases and J by 4 bases, and 10 bases separated the two germline ends. The CDR3 region is CASSLSPGANVLTF. In DNA, the CDR3 is TGTGCCAGCAGCCTTTCTCCAGGGGCCAACGTCCTGACTTTC.

There are many counts of this clonotype. The rearrangement links TRBV9 to TRBJ1-1; 7 bases match TRBD1. V lost 0 bases to trimming and J lost 2 bases; unmatched junction nucleotides: 10. This CDR3 is 17 amino acids long. Germline V gene sequence: CDR1 SGDLS, CDR2 YYNGEE. The CDR3 region has the DNA TGTGCCAGCAGCGTAGACCCCCCAGGGGGTCCCAACACTGAAGCTTTCTTT. Its translation is CASSVDPPGGPNTEAFF. The complete variable domain, with remaining parts taken from reference TRBV9 and TRBJ1-1, reads DSGVTQTPKHLITATGQRVTLRCSPRSGDLSVYWYQQSLDQGLQFLIQYYNGEERAKGNILERFSAQQFPDLHSELNLSSLELGDSALYFCASSVDPPGGPNTEAFFGQGTRLTVV.

This clonotype was seen repeatedly, ten times or more. This chain links TRBV6-2 or TRBV6-3 with TRBJ2-2, with 9 bases fitting TRBD2. Losses at the gene ends were 2 bases for V and 3 bases for J; bases not matched to a gene: 13. Germline CDR1 is MNHEY and CDR2 is SVGEGT. This CDR3 spans 19 amino acids. The CDR3 is CASSYDLVAGERDTGELFF. CDR3 DNA: TGTGCCAGCAGTTACGACCTAGTAGCGGGAGAACGGGACACCGGGGAGCTGTTTTTT.